The present T cell receptor beta chain was sequenced within a study of cytomegalovirus exposure and HLA in healthy donors. Findings and limits, study-wide: Most TCR sequences were uncommon, yet certain public TCRs appeared in many donors.

Concerning this clone: Antigen: not known.

V was cut by 10 bases and J by 1 base, with 14 bases left in between. Looked up from germline, CDR1 is SGHDN and CDR2 is FVKESK. The CDR3 length is 13 residues. Some clones are missing from TCRdb's copy, which holds only in-frame ones; the method was immunoSEQ multiplex PCR. The data hold 140,000 or so clones, with approximately 90% observed a single time. The genes are TRBV14 and TRBJ2-7; D is uncertain. The material sequenced was PBMCs. The clonotype originates from a man younger than 35 in good health and CMV-seronegative. The CDR3 DNA sequence: TGTGCCACCCTGGGCAGGCCTTCCTACGAGCAGTACGTC. Protein sequence: CATLGRPSYEQYV.